This T cell receptor beta chain was captured by sequencing in a study of Ad26.COV2.S vaccination and SARS-CoV-2 variants. Germline CDR1 is MDHEN and CDR2 is SYDVKM. This CDR3 has 16 residues. V was cut by 6 bases and J by 0 bases, with 18 bases left in between. The method was immunoSEQ multiplex PCR; TCRdb's version includes in-frame clones alone and lacks a portion of them. The sample holds about 320,000 clones, over 80% seen once. General observations from the study: In vaccinated individuals, spike-specific CD8+ and CD4+ T cell responses reportedly displayed substantial breadth.

This clone was recorded once. Antigen specificity is unknown. Treatment denoted: roughly 19 received Ad26.COV2.S at low or high dose, single or two shots; about 5 received placebo; per-sample allocation not given. The samples were gathered on day 63 after the first injection of vaccine or placebo. This TCR was sampled from a person between 18 and 65 years old who received the Ad26.COV2.S COVID-19 vaccine or a placebo. The starting material was peripheral blood, obtained in a trial of Ad26.COV2.S vaccine versus placebo. The chain is built from TRBV28 and TRBJ2-7; possible D gene TRBD1, 6 bases. Written as DNA, the CDR3 is TGTGCCAGCAGCACGAGGGGGTTTAGGAGCTCCTACGAGCAGTACTTC. It translates to CASSTRGFRSSYEQYF.